This TCR beta chain derives from a study of blood T cell repertoires in COVID-19. Germline loops: CDR1 SQVTM, CDR2 ANQGSEA. This CDR3 has 18 residues. Trimming took 3 bases from V and 0 from J; bases not matched to a gene: 14. Profiled with immunoSEQ multiplex PCR; TCRdb holds only in-frame clones, not every one. This repertoire shows about 170,000 clones, around 85% found once; its top ten account for approximately 1.1%. The genes are TRBV29-1 and TRBJ1-3, with TRBD1 identical over 7 bases. The TCR sequence derives from a man between 60 and 75 years old who had recovered from COVID-19. Sample: peripheral blood. Written as DNA, the CDR3 is TGCAGCGTTGAGTTGAAGGGGACAGCTAGGAGCTCTGGAAACACCATATATTTT. Its protein is CSVELKGTARSSGNTIYF.